The clone carrying this T cell receptor beta chain has more than one count but fewer than ten. Profiled with immunoSEQ multiplex PCR; TCRdb holds only in-frame clones, not every one. The repertoire holds under 200,000 clones, with approximately 84% as singletons. Per germline, CDR1 SGHNT and CDR2 YYREEE (reference sequence). The CDR3 has 13 amino acids. The V end was cut by 2 bases, the J end by 1 base, with 6 bases between. This entry comes from a study of blood T cell repertoires in COVID-19. At the level of the study: From T cells, B-cell-depleted T cells, or PBMCs came the material, which was cDNA or gDNA.

The clonotype was recovered from a man aged 45 to 65 who had recovered from COVID-19. The sample comprised PBMCs or T cells enriched from blood (not recorded which). V usage is TRBV5-4 and J usage is TRBJ1-1; D unclear. CDR3 in DNA: TGTGCCAGCAGCTTAGAGAGGAACACTGAAGCTTTCTTT. Translated, it gives CASSLERNTEAFF.